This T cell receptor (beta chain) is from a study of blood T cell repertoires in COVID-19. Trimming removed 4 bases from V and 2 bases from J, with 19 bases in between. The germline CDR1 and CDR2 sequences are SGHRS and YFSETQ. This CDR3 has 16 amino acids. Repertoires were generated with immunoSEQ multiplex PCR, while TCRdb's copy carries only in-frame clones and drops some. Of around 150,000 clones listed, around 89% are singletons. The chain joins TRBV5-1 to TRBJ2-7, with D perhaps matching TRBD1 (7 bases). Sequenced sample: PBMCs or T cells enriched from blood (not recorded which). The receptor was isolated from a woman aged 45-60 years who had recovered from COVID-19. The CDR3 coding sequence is TGCGCCAGCAGCCCCCGGCGGGACAGCGGCCCCTACGAGCAGTACTTC. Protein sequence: CASSPRRDSGPYEQYF.